This TCR beta chain was obtained from a study of CD8 T cells in ankylosing spondylitis. TCRdb analysed the 5' RACE reads with MiXCR anew, one entry per CDR3 protein. The data contain about 130,000 distinct CDR3 sequences, approximately 7.4% of them singletons. Input material: blood, either unsorted or a sorted T cell fraction (not recorded which). This receptor was obtained from a female donor with ankylosing spondylitis or in good health (not recorded which).

CDR3 region: CASSSFRDSGNTIYF. In DNA form, the CDR3 reads TGTGCCAGCAGCTCCTTCCGGGACTCTGGAAACACCATATATTTT. The chain combines TRBV7-2 with TRBJ1-3; D gene ambiguous. Germline V gene data show CDR1 as SGHTA and CDR2 as FQGNSA. This CDR3 has 15 amino acids. V lost 4 bases to trimming and J lost 0 bases, with 10 bases between them.